The source of this T cell receptor beta chain is a study of blood T cell repertoires in COVID-19. Study as a whole: Samples representing acute and convalescent COVID-19 were sourced from the United States, Italy and Spain. The cDNA or gDNA used as material had been derived from T cells, B-cell-depleted T cells, or PBMCs.

Authors' methods: Amplified reference gene primers provided the basis for estimating nucleated cell counts. Libraries were prepared by immunoSEQ multiplex PCR; TCRdb keeps only in-frame clonotypes and omits some of them. V, J and clone size are taken as reported in that table, and D and trimming were inferred from the DNA itself. Among about 140,000 clones listed, approximately 80% were seen once. Looked up from germline, CDR1 is LGHNA and CDR2 is YNFKEQ. Trimming took 3 bases from V and 5 from J, leaving 13 bases between them. CDR3 size: 14 residues. The chain couples TRBV4-2 to TRBJ2-5; possible D gene TRBD1, 5 bases. The sequenced material came from peripheral blood. This receptor was identified in a woman aged 80 or over in a cohort sampled during active or convalescent COVID-19. This CDR3 is CASSQITRVETQYF. The CDR3 DNA follows: TGTGCCAGCAGCCAGATAACCAGGGTGGAGACCCAGTACTTC.